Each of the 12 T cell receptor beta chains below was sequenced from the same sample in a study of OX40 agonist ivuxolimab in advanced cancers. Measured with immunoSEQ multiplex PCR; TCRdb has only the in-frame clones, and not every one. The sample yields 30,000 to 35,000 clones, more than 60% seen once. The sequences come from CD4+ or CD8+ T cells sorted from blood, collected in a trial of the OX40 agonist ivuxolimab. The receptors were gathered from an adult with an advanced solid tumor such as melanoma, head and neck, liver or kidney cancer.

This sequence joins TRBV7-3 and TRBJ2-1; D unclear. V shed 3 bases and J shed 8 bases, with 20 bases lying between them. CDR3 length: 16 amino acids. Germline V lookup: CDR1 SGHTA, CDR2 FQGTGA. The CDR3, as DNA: TGTGCCAGCAGCTTTACACCTCAACCCCCGTGGGATGAGCAGTTCTTC. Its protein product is CASSFTPQPPWDEQFF.

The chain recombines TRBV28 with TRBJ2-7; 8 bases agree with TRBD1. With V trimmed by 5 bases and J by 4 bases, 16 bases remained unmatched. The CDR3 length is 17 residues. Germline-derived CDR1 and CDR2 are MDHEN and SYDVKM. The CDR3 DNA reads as TGTGCCAGCAGTCCTATCAGACAGGGGAGAGGTCCTTACGAGCAGTACTTC. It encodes CASSPIRQGRGPYEQYF.

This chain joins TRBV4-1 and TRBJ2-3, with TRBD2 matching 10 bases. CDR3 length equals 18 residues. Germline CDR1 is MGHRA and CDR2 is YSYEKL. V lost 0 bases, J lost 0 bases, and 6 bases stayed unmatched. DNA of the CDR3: TGCGCCAGCAGCCAAGAGACTAGCGGGTATCCTAGCACAGATACGCAGTATTTT. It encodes CASSQETSGYPSTDTQYF.

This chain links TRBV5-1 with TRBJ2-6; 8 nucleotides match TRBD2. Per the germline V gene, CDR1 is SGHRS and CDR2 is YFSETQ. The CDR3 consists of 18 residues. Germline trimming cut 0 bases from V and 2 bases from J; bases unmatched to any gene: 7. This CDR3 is CASSLGGGRYTGANVLTF. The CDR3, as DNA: TGCGCCAGCAGCTTGGGCGGGGGGCGATATACTGGGGCCAACGTCCTGACTTTC.

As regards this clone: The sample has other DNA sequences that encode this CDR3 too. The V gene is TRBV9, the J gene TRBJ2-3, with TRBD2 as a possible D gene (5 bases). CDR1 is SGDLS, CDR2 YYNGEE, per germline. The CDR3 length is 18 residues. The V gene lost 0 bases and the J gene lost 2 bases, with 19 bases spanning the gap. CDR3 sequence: CASSVGLLAGFSTDTQYF. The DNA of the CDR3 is TGTGCCAGCAGCGTAGGTCTTCTAGCAGGATTTTCCACAGATACGCAGTATTTT.

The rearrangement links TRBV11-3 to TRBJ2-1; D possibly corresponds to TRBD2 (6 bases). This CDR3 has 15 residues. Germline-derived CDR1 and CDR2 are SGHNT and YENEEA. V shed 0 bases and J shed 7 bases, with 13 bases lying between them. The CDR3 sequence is CASSLEAGSLNEQFF. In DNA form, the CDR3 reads TGTGCCAGCAGCTTAGAGGCGGGATCCTTAAATGAGCAGTTCTTC.

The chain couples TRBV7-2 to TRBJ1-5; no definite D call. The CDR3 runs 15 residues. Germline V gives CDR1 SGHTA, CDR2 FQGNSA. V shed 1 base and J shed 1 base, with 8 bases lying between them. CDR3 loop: CASSLDYGSNQPQHF. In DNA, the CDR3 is TGTGCCAGCAGCTTAGACTATGGAAGCAATCAGCCCCAGCATTTT. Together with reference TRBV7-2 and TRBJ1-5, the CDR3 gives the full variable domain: GAGVSQSPSNKVTEKGKDVELRCDPISGHTALYWYRQSLGQGLEFLIYFQGNSAPDKSGLPSDRFSAERTGGSVSTLTIQRTQQEDSAVYLCASSLDYGSNQPQHFGDGTRLSIL.

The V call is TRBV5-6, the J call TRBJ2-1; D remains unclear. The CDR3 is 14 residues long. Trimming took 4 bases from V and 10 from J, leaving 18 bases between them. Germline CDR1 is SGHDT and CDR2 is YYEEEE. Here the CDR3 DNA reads TGTGCCAGCAGCCCCCGGTGGGGTATAGAAGAGCAGTTCTTC. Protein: CASSPRWGIEEQFF.

CDR3 amino acids: CSVEGREKNTEAFF. The CDR3 DNA sequence: TGCAGCGTTGAAGGCAGGGAAAAGAACACTGAAGCTTTCTTT. This chain joins TRBV29-1 and TRBJ1-1, with a weak D call TRBD1 (5 bases). Trimming removed 1 base at V and 1 base at J, with 10 bases between. Germline V gene lookup returns CDR1 SQVTM and CDR2 ANQGSEA. This CDR3 has 14 amino acids.

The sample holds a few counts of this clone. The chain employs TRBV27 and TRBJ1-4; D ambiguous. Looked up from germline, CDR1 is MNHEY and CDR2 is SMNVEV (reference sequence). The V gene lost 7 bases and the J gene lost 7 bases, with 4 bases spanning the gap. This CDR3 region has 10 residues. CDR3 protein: CASTIEKLFF. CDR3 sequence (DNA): TGTGCCAGCACCATTGAAAAACTGTTTTTT.

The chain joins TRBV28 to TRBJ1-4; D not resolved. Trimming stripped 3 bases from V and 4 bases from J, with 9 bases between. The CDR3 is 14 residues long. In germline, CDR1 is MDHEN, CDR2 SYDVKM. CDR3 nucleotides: TGTGCCAGCAGTTTTGGGCCGATTAATGAAAAACTGTTTTTT. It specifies CASSFGPINEKLFF. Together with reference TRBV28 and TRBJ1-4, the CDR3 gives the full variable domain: DVKVTQSSRYLVKRTGEKVFLECVQDMDHENMFWYRQDPGLGLRLIYFSYDVKMKEKGDIPEGYSVSREKKERFSLILESASTNQTSMYLCASSFGPINEKLFFGSGTQLSVL.

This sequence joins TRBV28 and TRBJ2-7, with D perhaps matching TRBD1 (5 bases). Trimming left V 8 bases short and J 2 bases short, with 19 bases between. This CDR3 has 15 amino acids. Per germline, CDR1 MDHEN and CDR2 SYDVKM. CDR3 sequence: CASGAPLRRPYEQYF. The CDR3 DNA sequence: TGTGCCAGCGGGGCCCCATTGCGGCGGCCCTACGAGCAGTACTTC.